This T cell receptor beta chain came from a study of shared clonotypes between healthy human individuals. Profiling relied on immunoSEQ multiplex PCR, and the TCRdb table lists in-frame clones only, not all of them. Altogether some 2.1 million clones are present, about 95% being singletons, with the ten largest covering 0.9% to 1.4%. Trimming stripped 0 bases from V and 7 bases from J, with 13 bases between. This CDR3 has 14 amino acids. CDR1 is SGHRS, CDR2 YFSETQ, per germline. Positively selected for CCR7, the CD45RO-negative cells used as naive CD8 cells excluded terminally differentiated effector memory CD45RA+ cells. General observations from the study: It was the few donors that limited the genetic and exposure-history diversity represented. With a handful of donors compared, about 5% of naive CD4 clonotypes were shared.

Comment on this clone: Antigen unknown.

Sequencing was carried out using naive CD8+ T cells sorted from blood. The chain couples TRBV5-1 to TRBJ1-2; possibly TRBD1 for D (6 bases). The sequence came from a man aged 18 to 29 in good health. The CDR3 region is CASSLAGAPGGYTF. In nucleotides, the CDR3 is TGCGCCAGCAGCTTGGCGGGGGCGCCGGGTGGCTACACCTTC.